This T cell receptor (beta chain) was recorded in a study of blood T cell repertoires in COVID-19. Across the whole study: Sites in the United States, Italy and Spain provided acute and convalescent COVID-19 samples.

Generated by immunoSEQ multiplex PCR, the TCRdb table keeps only in-frame clones and is missing some. Of hundreds of thousands of clones in the sample, roughly 81% were seen once. V was clipped by 3 bases and J by 3 bases; unmatched bases: 4. Germline CDR1 is LNHDA and CDR2 is SQIVND (reference sequence). This CDR3 has 15 amino acids. Specimen: peripheral blood. The TCR sequence derives from a man in his forties with acute or convalescent COVID-19. The V gene is TRBV19, the J gene TRBJ1-1; TRBD1 aligns across 10 bases. The CDR3 spells CASSIYGTGDTEAFF. The DNA of the CDR3 is TGTGCCAGTAGTATTTACGGGACAGGGGACACTGAAGCTTTCTTT. Full variable domain (missing parts from reference TRBV19 and TRBJ1-1): DGGITQSPKYLFRKEGQNVTLSCEQNLNHDAMYWYRQDPGQGLRLIYYSQIVNDFQKGDIAEGYSVSREKKESFPLTVTSAQKNPTAFYLCASSIYGTGDTEAFFGQGTRLTVV.